Presented here are 29 T cell receptor beta chains from one specimen sequenced in a study of T-cell reconstitution after alpha-beta-depleted transplantation in children. Preparation of the TCRbeta library was carried out with unique molecular identifiers. TCRdb used MiXCR to reprocess the PCR reads, holding one entry per CDR3 protein. This sample carries around 700,000 distinct CDR3 sequences, less than 15% of them seen once, and the ten largest clones take about 0.79%. The sample here was PBMCs, taken before TCRalphabeta/CD19-depleted stem cell transplant. Receptor source: a girl between 2 and 10 years old with congenital amegakaryocytic thrombocytopenia, due to receive a stem cell transplant.

The J gene is TRBJ1-3, the V gene TRBV7-9; no definite D call. With 1 base removed from V and 4 bases from J, the gap between germline ends came to 14 bases. Germline V gene lookup returns CDR1 SEHNR and CDR2 FQNEAQ (reference sequence). The CDR3 spans 16 residues. The CDR3 nucleotides read TGTGCCAGCAGCTTAGGGAACGACTATATCGGAAACACCATATATTTT. Its protein product is CASSLGNDYIGNTIYF. Full variable domain (rest looked up from reference TRBV7-9 and TRBJ1-3): DTGVSQNPRHKITKRGQNVTFRCDPISEHNRLYWYRQTLGQGPEFLTYFQNEAQLEKSRLLSDRFSAERPKGSFSTLEIQRTEQGDSAMYLCASSLGNDYIGNTIYFGEGSWLTVV.

This clonotype was seen ten or more times. This chain connects TRBV6-5 to TRBJ1-1; D gene uncertain. Germline V lookup: CDR1 MNHEY, CDR2 SVGAGI. The V gene lost 2 bases and the J gene lost 0 bases, with 4 bases spanning the gap. This CDR3 has 13 residues. The CDR3 DNA is TGTGCCAGCAGTTACCAGGTGAACACTGAAGCTTTCTTT. Translated, it gives CASSYQVNTEAFF.

This clonotype was observed many times. The chain carries TRBV29-1 and TRBJ2-1; D is possibly TRBD1 (6 bases). CDR3 size: 14 residues. Germline-derived CDR1 and CDR2 are SQVTM and ANQGSEA. Trimming left V 1 base short and J 8 bases short, with 15 bases between. The CDR3 bases are TGCAGCGTTGAAGGGACAGAAGCGTTGGATGAGCAGTTCTTC. Its protein product is CSVEGTEALDEQFF.

This clonotype was counted ten times or more. The chain combines TRBV29-1 with TRBJ1-1; D uncertain. V lost 4 bases and J lost 4, with 10 bases in between. Germline V CDR1 and CDR2: SQVTM, ANQGSEA. The CDR3 sequence is 12 residues long. The CDR3 sequence: CSVVYSSTEAFF. CDR3 nucleotides: TGCAGCGTTGTCTACAGTTCCACTGAAGCTTTCTTT.

This clonotype was observed a handful of times. The J gene is TRBJ2-3, the V gene TRBV5-1; D gene uncertain. This CDR3 is 15 amino acids long. From germline, CDR1 is SGHRS and CDR2 YFSETQ. Deletions cut 0 bases from V and 1 base from J, with 9 bases between. CDR3 protein: CASSLAPVGTDTQYF. Written as DNA, the CDR3 is TGCGCCAGCAGCTTGGCTCCAGTCGGCACAGATACGCAGTATTTT. The whole variable domain, remainder taken from reference TRBV5-1 and TRBJ2-3, is KAGVTQTPRYLIKTRGQQVTLSCSPISGHRSVSWYQQTPGQGLQFLFEYFSETQRNKGNFPGRFSGRQFSNSRSEMNVSTLELGDSALYLCASSLAPVGTDTQYFGPGTRLTVL.

J is TRBJ2-3 and V is TRBV3-1; the match to TRBD1 covers 10 bases. The junction had 5 bases not matched to a gene; V was cut back by 7 bases and J by 1 base. Germline V lookup: CDR1 LGHDT, CDR2 YNNKEL (reference sequence). The CDR3 has 15 amino acids. The CDR3 DNA reads as TGTGCCAGCAAGAGACAGGGGGCTGGCACAGATACGCAGTATTTT. The encoded protein is CASKRQGAGTDTQYF.

This clonotype was found many times. Here the CDR3 DNA reads TGTGCCAGCAGCTTGAGAAGCGGGACAAGGAAGACAGATACGCAGTATTTT. Protein sequence: CASSLRSGTRKTDTQYF. The genes are TRBV11-2 and TRBJ2-3; tentatively, D is TRBD2 (7 bases). Germline V gene data show CDR1 as SGHAT and CDR2 as FQNNGV. V lost 3 bases to trimming and J lost 3 bases, with 19 bases between them. The length of the CDR3 is 17 residues.

This clonotype was recorded many times. The genes are TRBV6-5 and TRBJ1-2; maybe TRBD1 (5 bases). CDR1 is MNHEY and CDR2 is SVGAGI in the germline V gene. Trimming took off 0 bases at V and 5 bases at J, with 7 bases between the two ends. The CDR3 runs to 13 residues. The CDR3 bases are TGTGCCAGCAGTTACTCGACAGCATATGGCTACACCTTC. As protein: CASSYSTAYGYTF.

There are a few counts of this clonotype. J is TRBJ2-1 and V is TRBV7-9, with 7 bases aligning to TRBD1. The CDR3 runs 13 residues. V trimming: 5 bases; J trimming: 8 bases; junction bases outside the gene matches: 6. CDR1 is SEHNR and CDR2 is FQNEAQ in the germline V gene (reference sequence). CDR3 region: CASSPTGLDEQFF. The CDR3, as DNA: TGTGCCAGCAGCCCGACAGGGCTGGATGAGCAGTTCTTC. The full variable domain, in which reference TRBV7-9 and TRBJ2-1 provide the parts outside the CDR3, is DTGVSQNPRHKITKRGQNVTFRCDPISEHNRLYWYRQTLGQGPEFLTYFQNEAQLEKSRLLSDRFSAERPKGSFSTLEIQRTEQGDSAMYLCASSPTGLDEQFFGPGTRLTVL.

This clonotype was counted between two and nine times. J is TRBJ2-3 and V is TRBV5-1; no definite D call. V lost 0 bases and J 0 bases, leaving 11 bases between the germline ends. The CDR3 runs to 16 residues. In germline, CDR1 is SGHRS, CDR2 YFSETQ. The CDR3 sequence: CASSLGSATSTDTQYF. CDR3 coding DNA: TGCGCCAGCAGCTTGGGTTCGGCCACTAGCACAGATACGCAGTATTTT.

This clonotype was observed many times. The chain carries TRBV7-9 and TRBJ1-1; the match to TRBD1 covers 7 bases. Unmatched junction bases numbered 4, after V lost 0 bases and J lost 6 bases. The CDR3 runs 14 residues. Germline CDR1 reads SEHNR; CDR2 reads FQNEAQ (reference sequence). CDR3 nucleotides: TGTGCCAGCAGCTTAGCGGGACAGAGTCCTGAAGCTTTCTTT. Translating it yields CASSLAGQSPEAFF.

This chain links TRBV18 with TRBJ2-7; 7 bases are shared with TRBD1. CDR1 KGHSH and CDR2 LQKENI come from the germline V gene. The CDR3 has 14 amino acids. V shed 6 bases and J 5 bases; nucleotides not matched to a gene: 10. The CDR3 DNA sequence: TGTGCCAGCTCCCTTACAGGGGTCCTGAACGAGCAGTACTTC. It translates to CASSLTGVLNEQYF.

There are a few counts of this clonotype. The V gene is TRBV3-1, the J gene TRBJ2-5; a possible D gene is TRBD2 (5 bases). Trimming removed 1 base at V and 7 bases at J, with 16 bases between. There are 15 residues in the CDR3. Germline CDR1 LGHDT, CDR2 YNNKEL (reference sequence). CDR3 amino acids: CASSQGRLQVGTQYF. CDR3 DNA sequence: TGTGCCAGCAGCCAAGGAAGACTACAAGTTGGGACCCAGTACTTC.

This clonotype was seen only a few times. The CDR3 protein is CASSFSLAGIDEQFF. The CDR3 DNA sequence: TGCGCCAGCAGCTTTAGCCTAGCGGGAATCGATGAGCAGTTCTTC. This chain uses TRBV5-1 with TRBJ2-1, with 9 bases fitting TRBD2. Per germline, CDR1 SGHRS and CDR2 YFSETQ. Trimming at V came to 2 bases and at J to 8 bases, leaving 8 bases not matched to a gene. This CDR3 contains 15 residues.

The sample holds many counts of this clonotype. The CDR3 DNA reads TGCAGCCACCGGCTCACTGAAGCTTTCTTT. Translation gives CSHRLTEAFF. The J gene is TRBJ1-1, the V gene TRBV29-1; D gene uncertain. Germline CDR1 is SQVTM and CDR2 is ANQGSEA. Trimming pared 8 bases from V and 4 bases from J, leaving 8 bases between. CDR3 length: 10 residues.

This chain links TRBV7-8 with TRBJ2-6; D unclear. CDR3 length equals 18 residues. Trimming removed 2 bases at V and 0 bases at J, with 14 bases between. Germline values: CDR1 SGHVS, CDR2 FQNEAQ. CDR3 bases: TGTGCCAGCAGCTTATGGGCCGGAGACTTCTCTGGGGCCAACGTCCTGACTTTC. Translation: CASSLWAGDFSGANVLTF. The full variable domain, in which reference TRBV7-8 and TRBJ2-6 provide the parts outside the CDR3, is GAGVSQSPRYKVAKRGQDVALRCDPISGHVSLFWYQQALGQGPEFLTYFQNEAQLDKSGLPSDRFFAERPEGSVSTLKIQRTQQEDSAVYLCASSLWAGDFSGANVLTFGAGSRLTVL.

This clonotype appeared many times. The chain carries TRBV5-1 and TRBJ1-2, with D maybe TRBD1 (6 bases). The germline V gene encodes CDR1 SGHRS and CDR2 YFSETQ. The CDR3 has 15 residues. V was shortened by 1 base and J by 5 bases, with 15 bases between the two germline ends. This CDR3 is CASSLSPGVEYGYTF. The CDR3 region has the DNA TGCGCCAGCAGCTTGTCTCCAGGGGTCGAATATGGCTACACCTTC.

In this sample, this clonotype turned up a few times. Here the CDR3 DNA reads TGTGCCACCAGTGCATCCAGGAGAGAGACCCAGTACTTC. This gives the protein CATSASRRETQYF. The chain employs TRBV24-1 and TRBJ2-5; D not resolved. V lost 5 bases and J 4 bases, leaving 10 bases between the germline ends. This CDR3 spans 13 amino acids. Per germline, CDR1 KGHDR and CDR2 SFDVKD.

The CDR3 reads CASSEMWQGNQPQHF. CDR3 bases: TGTGCCAGCAGTGAAATGTGGCAGGGAAATCAGCCCCAGCATTTT. The chain combines TRBV6-1 with TRBJ1-5; D may be TRBD1 (5 bases). The CDR3 is 15 amino acids. The V end lost 2 bases, the J end lost 4 bases, and 12 bases lay between the germline ends. Germline V gene sequence: CDR1 MNHNS, CDR2 SASEGT.

As for this clonotype: A much larger clone lies a single base off, so this may be a read error. The V gene is TRBV5-1, the J gene TRBJ2-2; D remains unclear. Germline assignment: CDR1 SGHRS and CDR2 YFSETQ. This CDR3 has 14 residues. Deletions cut 7 bases from V and 9 bases from J, with 19 bases between. CDR3 residues: CASSRGSPTRELFF. As DNA, the CDR3 is TGCGCCAGCTCTCGTGGATCACCAACCCGGGAGCTGTTTTTT. The full variable domain, in which reference TRBV5-1 and TRBJ2-2 provide the parts outside the CDR3, is KAGVTQTPRYLIKTRGQQVTLSCSPISGHRSVSWYQQTPGQGLQFLFEYFSETQRNKGNFPGRFSGRQFSNSRSEMNVSTLELGDSALYLCASSRGSPTRELFFGEGSRLTVL.

This clonotype showed up just a few times. V is TRBV28 and J is TRBJ2-7; D is possibly TRBD2 (5 bases). The CDR3 spans 13 residues. Per the germline V gene, CDR1 is MDHEN and CDR2 is SYDVKM. Trimming left V 8 bases short and J 7 bases short, with 18 bases between. CDR3 in amino acids: CASGLRAPHEQYF. DNA for the CDR3: TGTGCCAGCGGACTCCGGGCCCCTCATGAGCAGTACTTC.

This clonotype occurred many times. The chain combines TRBV11-1 with TRBJ2-2; 10 bases line up with TRBD1. The CDR3 is made up of 18 amino acids. Germline V gene data show CDR1 as SGHAT and CDR2 as FQDESV (reference sequence). After removal of 4 bases from V and 9 bases from J, the junction contained 17 bases not matched to a gene. The chain's CDR3 is CASSYGPPYRQGARELFF. The CDR3 DNA is TGTGCCAGCAGCTATGGTCCACCCTACCGACAGGGGGCAAGGGAGCTGTTTTTT.

Many counts were recorded for this clonotype. The chain couples TRBV20-1 to TRBJ2-1; no definite D call. V dropped 3 bases and J dropped 10 bases, with 10 bases sitting between them. The CDR3 sequence is 11 residues long. The germline CDR1 and CDR2 sequences are DFQATT and SNEGSKA (reference sequence). This CDR3 is CSARRVREQFF. As DNA, the CDR3 is TGCAGTGCTAGGCGTGTGCGGGAGCAGTTCTTC.

This chain connects TRBV5-1 to TRBJ2-1, with 7 bases matching TRBD2. Germline CDR1 reads SGHRS; CDR2 reads YFSETQ. The V segment lost 0 bases and the J segment 9 bases; nucleotides outside the gene matches: 9. This CDR3 has 15 amino acids. The CDR3 coding sequence is TGCGCCAGCAGCTTGGCGGTGGGACTAAGTACTGAGCAGTTCTTC. Translating it yields CASSLAVGLSTEQFF.

This clonotype showed up many times. The chain combines TRBV29-1 with TRBJ2-7; weak D call: TRBD2 (5 bases). Germline CDR1 and CDR2: SQVTM and ANQGSEA. V shed 7 bases and J shed 2 bases, with 18 bases lying between them. This CDR3 has 14 residues. The CDR3 DNA is TGCAGCGCCCGGGGTCTCGGGGTTACCTACGAGCAGTACTTC. This sequence encodes CSARGLGVTYEQYF.

This clonotype has more than one count but fewer than ten. A junction end diverges from the germline sequence, so it may reflect a read error. The rearrangement links TRBV7-7 to TRBJ2-7; D remains ambiguous. CDR1 SSHAT and CDR2 FNYEAQ come from the germline V gene (reference sequence). CDR3 length equals 10 residues. CDR3 sequence reads: CASSLYPQVF. The CDR3 DNA reads as TGTGCCAGCAGCTTATATCCTCAAGTTTTC.

In this sample, this clonotype turned up many times. The genes are TRBV20-1 and TRBJ1-5; a weak D match, TRBD1 (5 bases). Trimming took 3 bases from V and 6 from J, leaving 9 bases between them. The germline gives CDR1 DFQATT, CDR2 SNEGSKA (reference sequence). The CDR3 has 12 residues. The DNA of the CDR3 is TGCAGTGCTAGGGAAGGGGCTCAGCCCCAGCATTTT. Its protein is CSAREGAQPQHF.

This clonotype was counted ten times or more. The chain combines TRBV6-5 with TRBJ2-1; D possibly corresponds to TRBD2 (5 bases). This CDR3 region has 18 residues. Germline V gives CDR1 MNHEY, CDR2 SVGAGI. With 0 bases removed from V and 8 bases from J, the gap between germline ends came to 23 bases. Written as DNA, the CDR3 is TGTGCCAGCAGTTACTCTAATACTGGGTCTAGCATGTCCGATGAGCAGTTCTTC. It codes for CASSYSNTGSSMSDEQFF.

The chain couples TRBV18 to TRBJ2-7, with no clear D. Germline CDR1 and CDR2: KGHSH and LQKENI. CDR3 size: 12 residues. Trimming pared 4 bases from V and 7 bases from J, leaving 11 bases between. CDR3 nucleotide sequence: TGTGCCAGCTCACTTCCATTCCAGGAGCAGTACTTC. Amino acids: CASSLPFQEQYF.